A selection of T cell receptor beta chains follows, all from one sample in a study of cytomegalovirus exposure and HLA in healthy donors. Sequenced by immunoSEQ multiplex PCR; TCRdb stores in-frame clones only, minus some. Of about 200,000 clones listed, about four fifths are singletons. Material for sequencing was PBMCs. The receptor source for this set is a man younger than 35 in good health and CMV-seronegative. Both conserved end residues are part of each CDR3. Size tells how often a clone was seen (once, few, many) or the class of an expanded clone, and some rows leave it out.

clone_size	v_call	j_call	cdr3_aa
-	TRBV5-8	TRBJ1-2	CASSLRLGPYGYTF
-	TRBV30	TRBJ2-2	CAWSRGTGELFF
-	TRBV19	TRBJ2-5	CASIILLGPTETQYF
-	TRBV29-1	TRBJ2-7	CSVGGASYEQYF
-	TRBV11-3	TRBJ2-1	CASSHGGSRNEQFF
-	TRBV5-1	TRBJ2-7	CASKLAGPYEQYF
once	TRBV7-3	TRBJ2-2	CASSPTGANTGELFF
-	TRBV28	TRBJ1-1	CASRSTEAFF
-	TRBV9	TRBJ2-3	CASSVDTGGTDTQYF
-	TRBV27	TRBJ1-1	CASSLSTGVGTEAFF
-	TRBV25-1	TRBJ2-7	CASSDPSGSYEQYF